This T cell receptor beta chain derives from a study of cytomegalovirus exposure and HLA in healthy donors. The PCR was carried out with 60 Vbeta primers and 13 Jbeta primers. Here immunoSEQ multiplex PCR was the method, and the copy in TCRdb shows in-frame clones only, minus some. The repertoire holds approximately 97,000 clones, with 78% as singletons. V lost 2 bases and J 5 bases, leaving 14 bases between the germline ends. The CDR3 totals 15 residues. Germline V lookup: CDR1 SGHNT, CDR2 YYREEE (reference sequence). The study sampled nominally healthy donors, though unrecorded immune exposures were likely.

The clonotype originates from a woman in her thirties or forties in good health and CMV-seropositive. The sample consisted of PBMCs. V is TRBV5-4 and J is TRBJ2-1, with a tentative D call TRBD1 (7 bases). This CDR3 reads CASSFTTGTHNEQFF. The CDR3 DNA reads TGTGCCAGCAGCTTTACGACAGGGACTCACAATGAGCAGTTCTTC. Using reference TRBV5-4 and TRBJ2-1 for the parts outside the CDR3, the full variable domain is ETGVTQSPTHLIKTRGQQVTLRCSSQSGHNTVSWYQQALGQGPQFIFQYYREEENGRGNFPPRFSGLQFPNYSSELNVNALELDDSALYLCASSFTTGTHNEQFFGPGTRLTVL.